This T cell receptor beta chain was profiled in a study of neurological immune-mediated disorders. TCRdb re-analysed the 5' RACE reads in MiXCR, keeping a single row per CDR3 protein. The data show tens of thousands of distinct CDR3 sequences, about 6% seen once. This clonotype has a count of ten or more. This CDR3 has 15 amino acids. V lost 1 base and J 9 bases, leaving 16 bases between the germline ends. Germline V CDR1 and CDR2: SGHDN, FVKESK. This receptor was taken from a woman between 40 and 55 years old in good health. Sample: CD4+ T cells from blood. The genes are TRBV14 and TRBJ2-4; possibly TRBD1 for D (6 bases). CDR3 region: CASSQGGLISGIQYF. In nucleotides, the CDR3 is TGTGCCAGCAGCCAAGGGGGGCTCATCAGTGGCATTCAGTACTTC.